This record looks at one T cell receptor beta chain sequence and its context. Its antigen is not identified. These data belong to a study of cytomegalovirus exposure and HLA in healthy donors. Study-level background: In an earlier analysis, 95 million to 130 million unique TCR beta sequences were found from approximately 170 million T cells. The study's findings and limits: A reported reduction in N-insertions relative to the roughly 700-donor mean was seen in an Asian-associated ancestry cluster in a later analysis. A highly shared variant cluster was judged a likely technical artifact.

CDR3 length: 16 residues. V dropped 9 bases and J dropped 0; count of bases not matched to a gene: 13. Germline CDR1 and CDR2: LNHDA and SQIVND (reference sequence). In the PCR, 60 Vbeta and 13 Jbeta primers were used. The table came from immunoSEQ multiplex PCR; TCRdb's copy has only in-frame clones and leaves some out. Of fewer than 150,000 clones in the sample, roughly three quarters were seen once. This sequence joins TRBV19 and TRBJ1-2; 7 bases are a match to TRBD1. The receptor was derived from a young man in good health and CMV-seronegative. The sequenced sample consisted of PBMCs. CDR3 DNA sequence: TGTGCCAGGTTCCGGGACAGCTTTTTCTCTAACTATGGCTACACCTTC. This codes for CARFRDSFFSNYGYTF.